What follows are 22 T cell receptor beta chains derived from one specimen sequenced in a study of T cell responses to AZD1222 COVID-19 vaccine. Assay used: immunoSEQ multiplex PCR; TCRdb lists only in-frame clones, some missing. The sample lists about 200,000 clones, around 88% occurring once. Specimen: peripheral blood, collected on day 0 of AZD1222 vaccination. The receptors were sampled from an adult in good health.

This chain connects TRBV3-1 (or the pseudogene TRBV3-2) to TRBJ2-1; 9 bases line up with TRBD1. With V trimmed by 3 bases and J by 8 bases, 8 bases remained unmatched. Germline CDR1 LGHDT, CDR2 YNNKEL (reference sequence). This CDR3 has 15 residues. The CDR3 bases are TGTGCCAGCAGCCATTCTACAGGGGGCCGGGATGAGCAGTTCTTC. Protein: CASSHSTGGRDEQFF.

V is TRBV10-3 and J is TRBJ1-2; 8 bases map to TRBD1. CDR1 and CDR2 from the germline V gene are ENHRY and SYGVKD. The trim removed 7 bases at V and 5 bases at J, leaving 9 bases unmatched. There are 14 residues in the CDR3. CDR3 in DNA: TGTGCCATCAACCAGGACAGGGTTAAGTATGGCTACACCTTC. Its protein is CAINQDRVKYGYTF.

The chain links TRBV13 to TRBJ1-1; 7 bases fit TRBD1. After removal of 5 bases from V and 5 bases from J, the junction contained 14 bases not matched to a gene. This CDR3 has 16 residues. Germline CDR1 PRHDT, CDR2 FYEKMQ (reference sequence). The CDR3 loop reads CASSIQGSEIGTEAFF. Here the CDR3 DNA reads TGTGCCAGCAGCATACAGGGGTCTGAAATCGGGACTGAAGCTTTCTTT.

In its sample, this clone was seen once. The chain employs TRBV2 and TRBJ1-2; 9 bases are shared with TRBD1. The length of the CDR3 is 12 residues. J was trimmed by 4 bases and V by 8 bases; bases with no gene match: 2. Germline V gene sequence: CDR1 SNHLY, CDR2 FYNNEI. The CDR3 DNA is TGTGCCAGCGAGGACAGGGGCTATGGCTACACCTTC. Its translation: CASEDRGYGYTF.

The chain uses TRBV19 and TRBJ1-5; 8 bases line up with TRBD1. This CDR3 spans 13 amino acids. CDR1 and CDR2 (germline): LNHDA, SQIVND (reference sequence). J lost 5 bases, V lost 6 bases, and 3 bases had no gene match. The CDR3 region has the DNA TGTGCCAGTAGGGACAGGGATGATCAGCCCCAGCATTTT. It specifies CASRDRDDQPQHF.

CDR3 nucleotides: TGTGCCAGCTCACCAGTTTTTAGCACAGATACGCAGTATTTT. This gives the protein CASSPVFSTDTQYF. This rearrangement joins TRBV18 to TRBJ2-3; D is undetermined. Trimming pared 2 bases from V and 0 bases from J, leaving 6 bases between. This CDR3 region has 14 residues. The germline CDR1 and CDR2 sequences are KGHSH and LQKENI. The full variable domain, with the rest looked up from reference TRBV18 and TRBJ2-3, is NAGVMQNPRHLVRRRGQEARLRCSPMKGHSHVYWYRQLPEEGLKFMVYLQKENIIDESGMPKERFSAEFPKEGPSILRIQQVVRGDSAAYFCASSPVFSTDTQYFGPGTRLTVL.

This rearrangement joins TRBV6-1 to TRBJ1-3, with D hard to call. V was trimmed by 2 bases and J by 0 bases, leaving 8 bases between them. Looked up from germline, CDR1 is MNHNS and CDR2 is SASEGT. CDR3 length: 15 residues. CDR3 sequence (DNA): TGTGCCAGCAGTGAATCGCAGGACTCTGGAAACACCATATATTTT. As protein: CASSESQDSGNTIYF.

CDR3 in amino acids: CASSVDSMNTEAFF. The CDR3 DNA reads as TGTGCCAGCAGCGTTGACAGTATGAACACTGAAGCTTTCTTT. The gene calls are TRBV3-1 (or the pseudogene TRBV3-2) and TRBJ1-1, with TRBD1 as a possible D gene (5 bases). V dropped 5 bases and J dropped 0 bases, with 10 bases sitting between them. From germline, CDR1 is LGHDT and CDR2 YNNKEL (reference sequence). The CDR3 totals 14 residues.

The chain links TRBV19 to TRBJ2-1; possibly TRBD1 for D (6 bases). In germline, CDR1 is LNHDA, CDR2 SQIVND (reference sequence). The V gene lost 6 bases and the J gene lost 4 bases, with 19 bases spanning the gap. CDR3 length equals 16 residues. The CDR3 DNA reads TGTGCCAGTAGCCGGAGCAATACAGGGTCGTACAATGAGCAGTTCTTC. Its translation is CASSRSNTGSYNEQFF. Filled out from reference TRBV19 and TRBJ2-1, the complete variable domain reads DGGITQSPKYLFRKEGQNVTLSCEQNLNHDAMYWYRQDPGQGLRLIYYSQIVNDFQKGDIAEGYSVSREKKESFPLTVTSAQKNPTAFYLCASSRSNTGSYNEQFFGPGTRLTVL.

The chain recombines TRBV12-3 or TRBV12-4 with TRBJ1-2, with a possible D match to TRBD1 (5 bases). With 8 bases removed from V and 8 bases from J, the gap between germline ends came to 18 bases. The length of the CDR3 is 13 residues. The CDR3 loop is CASGGTLGKGYTF. The CDR3 region has the DNA TGTGCCAGCGGGGGGACCTTAGGAAAAGGCTACACCTTC.

The chain employs TRBV25-1 and TRBJ1-5, with D perhaps matching TRBD1 (6 bases). CDR1 MGHDK and CDR2 SYGVNS come from the germline V gene. V was pared by 9 bases and J by 1 base, with 19 bases between. CDR3 length equals 16 residues. The CDR3 region is CARGVPGQGSNQPQHF. The CDR3 DNA follows: TGTGCCAGAGGTGTGCCGGGACAAGGAAGCAATCAGCCCCAGCATTTT.

The chain combines TRBV11-2 with TRBJ1-6; 7 bases align to TRBD1. Germline values: CDR1 SGHAT, CDR2 FQNNGV. The CDR3 contains 16 residues. With 3 bases clipped from V and 7 bases from J, the junction kept 9 bases outside the gene matches. The CDR3 region has the DNA TGTGCCAGCAGCTTGCAAGCCGGACAGGTGAATTCACCCCTCCACTTT. Its protein is CASSLQAGQVNSPLHF.

In this sample, this clone turned up a few times. The V gene is TRBV4-1, the J gene TRBJ1-1; D is perhaps TRBD1 (5 bases). V lost 4 bases, J lost 1 base, and 7 bases lay in between. This CDR3 region has 13 residues. Germline V gene sequence: CDR1 MGHRA, CDR2 YSYEKL. CDR3 bases: TGCGCCAGCAGCCGGGGCAGGAACACTGAAGCTTTCTTT. Translating it yields CASSRGRNTEAFF.

The chain employs TRBV28 and TRBJ2-2; 10 bases are a match to TRBD1. The CDR3 loop spans 14 amino acids. The germline V gene has CDR1 MDHEN and CDR2 SYDVKM. Trimming removed 3 bases from V and 16 bases from J; junction bases left unmatched: 11. DNA for the CDR3: TGTGCCAGCAGTTTCCGGGACAGGGGACCCCCCGAGTTTTTT. Translation gives CASSFRDRGPPEFF.

The chain is built from TRBV12-5 and TRBJ1-1; tentatively, D is TRBD1 (6 bases). CDR3 length: 15 residues. The ends were cut back, 0 bases at V and 5 bases at J, with 13 bases in the middle. Looked up from germline, CDR1 is LGHNT and CDR2 is FRNRAP. This CDR3 is CASGLVHAGVTEAFF. The CDR3 DNA reads TGTGCTAGTGGTTTGGTACACGCAGGGGTGACTGAAGCTTTCTTT.

This sequence joins TRBV19 and TRBJ1-5; D is uncertain. CDR1 and CDR2 (germline): LNHDA, SQIVND (reference sequence). Trimming took 7 bases from V and 6 from J, leaving 16 bases between them. The CDR3 is made up of 14 amino acids. CDR3 nucleotide sequence: TGTGCCAGTACCCCTAATAGAAGGGTTCAGCCCCAGCATTTT. This sequence encodes CASTPNRRVQPQHF.

In its sample, this clone was seen a few times. The chain uses TRBV2 and TRBJ1-5; D is possibly TRBD1 (6 bases). The CDR3 is 13 residues long. V was pared by 11 bases and J by 7 bases, with 18 bases between. Germline V gene sequence: CDR1 SNHLY, CDR2 FYNNEI. This CDR3 reads CAGSRGQFQPQHF. CDR3 DNA sequence: TGTGCCGGGAGCCGGGGACAATTCCAGCCCCAGCATTTT.

The chain combines TRBV6-5 with TRBJ2-7; TRBD1 is a possible D gene (6 bases). The CDR3 spans 14 residues. The germline V gene encodes CDR1 MNHEY and CDR2 SVGAGI. Trimming took 7 bases from V and 0 from J, leaving 13 bases between them. The CDR3 spells CASNRGDNSYEQYF. For the CDR3, the DNA is TGTGCCAGCAACCGAGGGGACAACTCCTACGAGCAGTACTTC.

The V gene is TRBV10-3, the J gene TRBJ1-1; TRBD1 aligns across 8 bases. Germline-derived CDR1 and CDR2 are ENHRY and SYGVKD. This CDR3 region has 13 residues. V trimming: 5 bases; J trimming: 8 bases; junction bases outside the gene matches: 7. In DNA, the CDR3 is TGTGCCATCAGTACCCTGGGACAGGTGGAAGCTTTCTTT. Its protein is CAISTLGQVEAFF.

J is TRBJ2-1 and V is TRBV2, with 12 nucleotides matching TRBD2. This CDR3 is built from 15 residues. The trim removed 6 bases at V and 9 bases at J, leaving 9 bases unmatched. CDR1 and CDR2 (germline): SNHLY, FYNNEI. The CDR3 coding sequence is TGTGCCAGCAGAGAACTAGCGGGGGGCCCTAGTGAGCAGTTCTTC. This translates into CASRELAGGPSEQFF.

CDR3 sequence reads: CAIARAGSYEQYF. CDR3 nucleotides: TGTGCCATCGCTAGGGCAGGGAGCTACGAGCAGTACTTC. The gene calls are TRBV10-3 and TRBJ2-7; either TRBD1 or TRBD2 may fit D (5 bases each). Trimming cost V 8 bases and J 3 bases, with 14 bases left between them. CDR3 length equals 13 residues. The germline V gene encodes CDR1 ENHRY and CDR2 SYGVKD.

This clone appeared once. The V call is TRBV9, the J call TRBJ1-1; unclear D gene. Between the trimmed V and J ends, which lost 0 bases and 3 bases, there was a span of 12 bases. The length of the CDR3 is 15 residues. Germline CDR1 and CDR2: SGDLS and YYNGEE. CDR3 sequence (DNA): TGTGCCAGCAGCGTAGTCTTAACCCGGGACACTGAAGCTTTCTTT. Protein: CASSVVLTRDTEAFF.